Listed below are T cell receptor beta chains from one sample, sequenced in a study of CD8 T cells in ankylosing spondylitis. Using its own MiXCR run on the 5' RACE reads, TCRdb lists one record per CDR3 protein. Of 150,000 to 200,000 distinct CDR3 sequences in the sample, around 13% were seen once. Sequencing was performed on blood, either unsorted or a sorted T cell fraction (not recorded which). The receptors come from a male donor with ankylosing spondylitis or in good health (not recorded which). Both conserved end residues are part of each CDR3. Each record gives: clone size, D gene, V gene, J gene, CDR3 protein, CDR3 DNA. A D gene is named only where the DNA matches it firmly. Expanded clones get a size class; other rows say once, few or many, or leave the size out.

abundance: -
d_gene: -
v_gene: TRBV6-5
j_gene: TRBJ2-7
CDR3aa: CASSYQQGYEQYF
CDR3nt: TGTGCCAGCAGTTACCAACAGGGCTACGAGCAGTACTTC

abundance: few
d_gene: -
v_gene: TRBV6-2/TRBV6-3
j_gene: TRBJ2-7
CDR3aa: CASSPIAAEQYF
CDR3nt: TGTGCCAGCAGCCCAATCGCCGCCGAGCAGTACTTC

abundance: many
d_gene: -
v_gene: TRBV4-1
j_gene: TRBJ1-3
CDR3aa: CASSQGNTIYF
CDR3nt: TGCGCCAGCAGCCAAGGAAACACCATATATTTT

abundance: few
d_gene: -
v_gene: TRBV4-1
j_gene: TRBJ1-4
CDR3aa: CASSQRRGGEKLFF
CDR3nt: TGCGCCAGCAGCCAACGCCGGGGAGGTGAAAAACTGTTTTTT

abundance: few
d_gene: -
v_gene: TRBV5-1
j_gene: TRBJ2-7
CDR3aa: CASSFDSAWVALEEQYF
CDR3nt: TGCGCCAGCAGCTTCGACAGCGCTTGGGTAGCCCTGGAGGAGCAGTACTTC

abundance: once
d_gene: -
v_gene: TRBV5-5
j_gene: TRBJ2-2
CDR3aa: CASSWALTGTLNTGELFF
CDR3nt: TGTGCCAGCAGCTGGGCCCTAACCGGGACCCTGAACACCGGGGAGCTGTTTTTT

abundance: many
d_gene: -
v_gene: TRBV27
j_gene: TRBJ1-6
CDR3aa: CASSPGTSSSYNSPLHF
CDR3nt: TGTGCCAGCAGTCCAGGGACATCGAGCTCCTATAATTCACCCCTCCACTTT

abundance: -
d_gene: TRBD2
v_gene: TRBV6-5
j_gene: TRBJ2-3
CDR3aa: CASSILAGSLSTDTQYF
CDR3nt: TGTGCCAGCAGTATACTAGCGGGGAGCCTGAGCACAGATACGCAGTATTTT

abundance: few
d_gene: TRBD2
v_gene: TRBV11-1
j_gene: TRBJ2-3
CDR3aa: CASSRLAGATDTQYF
CDR3nt: TGTGCCAGCAGCCGACTAGCGGGGGCCACAGATACGCAGTATTTT

abundance: -
d_gene: -
v_gene: TRBV12-5
j_gene: TRBJ2-2
CDR3aa: CASNPHPTPNTGELFF
CDR3nt: TGTGCTAGTAATCCCCACCCTACACCGAACACCGGGGAGCTGTTTTTT

abundance: -
d_gene: -
v_gene: TRBV4-1
j_gene: TRBJ2-1
CDR3aa: CASSQGRGKGGKSRPYNEQFF
CDR3nt: TGCGCCAGCAGCCAAGGACGGGGGAAGGGGGGTAAATCGAGGCCCTACAATGAGCAGTTCTTC

abundance: -
d_gene: TRBD2
v_gene: TRBV3-1
j_gene: TRBJ2-1
CDR3aa: CASSQEWRVGGAYNEQFF
CDR3nt: TGTGCCAGCAGCCAAGAGTGGAGAGTGGGAGGGGCCTACAATGAGCAGTTCTTC

abundance: few
d_gene: -
v_gene: TRBV7-2
j_gene: TRBJ2-2
CDR3aa: CASSRPEREYTGELFF
CDR3nt: TGTGCCAGCAGCCGACCAGAGAGGGAGTACACCGGGGAGCTGTTTTTT

abundance: many
d_gene: -
v_gene: TRBV2
j_gene: TRBJ2-2
CDR3aa: CASRPGPTRVGAGELFF
CDR3nt: TGTGCCAGCAGACCCGGACCGACAAGGGTAGGGGCCGGGGAGCTGTTTTTT

abundance: -
d_gene: TRBD2
v_gene: TRBV4-1
j_gene: TRBJ2-3
CDR3aa: CASSQESSGLLTDTQYF
CDR3nt: TGCGCCAGCAGCCAAGAGTCTAGCGGGTTGTTGACAGATACGCAGTATTTT

abundance: -
d_gene: TRBD2
v_gene: TRBV10-1
j_gene: TRBJ2-3
CDR3aa: CASSPLAGAGDTQYF
CDR3nt: TGCGCCAGCAGTCCGCTAGCGGGGGCCGGGGATACGCAGTATTTT

abundance: many
d_gene: TRBD1
v_gene: TRBV29-1
j_gene: TRBJ2-7
CDR3aa: CSVKTGGSYEQYF
CDR3nt: TGCAGCGTGAAGACAGGGGGCTCCTACGAGCAGTACTTC

abundance: few
d_gene: -
v_gene: TRBV7-2
j_gene: TRBJ2-3
CDR3aa: CASSLPLTETDTQYF
CDR3nt: TGTGCCAGCAGCTTACCACTGACAGAGACAGATACGCAGTATTTT

abundance: -
d_gene: -
v_gene: TRBV7-8
j_gene: TRBJ1-2
CDR3aa: CASSLMDGWDSFHNYGYTF
CDR3nt: TGTGCCAGCAGCTTAATGGACGGTTGGGATTCCTTCCATAACTATGGCTACACCTTC

abundance: few
d_gene: TRBD1
v_gene: TRBV12-5
j_gene: TRBJ2-5
CDR3aa: CASGFGQGGETQYF
CDR3nt: TGTGCTAGTGGTTTTGGACAGGGCGGAGAGACCCAGTACTTC

abundance: few
d_gene: TRBD2
v_gene: TRBV12-3/TRBV12-4
j_gene: TRBJ2-3
CDR3aa: CASNPSGWTVTDTQYF
CDR3nt: TGTGCCAGCAATCCTAGCGGGTGGACGGTGACAGATACGCAGTATTTT

abundance: few
d_gene: -
v_gene: TRBV7-9
j_gene: TRBJ2-7
CDR3aa: CASSSGTSLLGAYEQYF
CDR3nt: TGTGCCAGCAGCTCCGGGACATCCCTACTCGGGGCCTACGAGCAGTACTTC

abundance: -
d_gene: TRBD2
v_gene: TRBV12-3/TRBV12-4
j_gene: TRBJ2-3
CDR3aa: CASSPLAGGGDTQYF
CDR3nt: TGTGCCAGCAGTCCTCTAGCGGGGGGCGGGGATACGCAGTATTTT

abundance: -
d_gene: -
v_gene: TRBV18
j_gene: TRBJ2-1
CDR3aa: CASSPLRGAPYNEQFF
CDR3nt: TGTGCCAGCTCACCCCTCCGGGGGGCCCCCTACAATGAGCAGTTCTTC

abundance: few
d_gene: TRBD1
v_gene: TRBV24-1
j_gene: TRBJ1-1
CDR3aa: CATSEEGQGLGIAEAFF
CDR3nt: TGTGCCACCAGTGAGGAGGGACAGGGCCTGGGGATCGCTGAAGCTTTCTTT

abundance: -
d_gene: -
v_gene: TRBV4-2
j_gene: TRBJ2-1
CDR3aa: CASSQDGPDVEGEQFF
CDR3nt: TGTGCCAGCAGCCAAGATGGTCCGGACGTAGAGGGGGAGCAGTTCTTC

abundance: -
d_gene: TRBD1
v_gene: TRBV10-3
j_gene: TRBJ2-7
CDR3aa: CAISDVGTGETYEQYF
CDR3nt: TGTGCCATCAGTGATGTTGGGACAGGGGAGACCTACGAGCAGTACTTC

abundance: few
d_gene: -
v_gene: TRBV29-1
j_gene: TRBJ1-2
CDR3aa: CSVEDGYGYTF
CDR3nt: TGCAGCGTAGAAGACGGCTATGGCTACACCTTC

abundance: many
d_gene: -
v_gene: TRBV12-3/TRBV12-4
j_gene: TRBJ1-1
CDR3aa: CASSFGVLAFF
CDR3nt: TGTGCCAGCAGTTTCGGGGTGCTGGCTTTCTTT

abundance: -
d_gene: -
v_gene: TRBV20-1
j_gene: TRBJ1-3
CDR3aa: CSAPLGGNTIYF
CDR3nt: TGCAGTGCGCCTTTGGGGGGAAACACCATATATTTT

abundance: -
d_gene: TRBD1
v_gene: TRBV3-1
j_gene: TRBJ1-2
CDR3aa: CASSPWTGEHGYTF
CDR3nt: TGTGCCAGCAGCCCGTGGACAGGGGAGCATGGCTACACCTTC

abundance: few
d_gene: TRBD1
v_gene: TRBV2
j_gene: TRBJ2-7
CDR3aa: CASRGQNSYEQYF
CDR3nt: TGTGCCAGCAGGGGACAGAACTCCTACGAGCAGTACTTC

abundance: few
d_gene: TRBD2
v_gene: TRBV20-1
j_gene: TRBJ2-1
CDR3aa: CSAKTSGSSYNEQFF
CDR3nt: TGCAGTGCTAAGACTAGCGGGAGCTCCTACAATGAGCAGTTCTTC

abundance: -
d_gene: TRBD2
v_gene: TRBV6-5
j_gene: TRBJ2-3
CDR3aa: CASSYGWREDTQYF
CDR3nt: TGTGCCAGCAGTTACGGGTGGCGGGAGGATACGCAGTATTTT